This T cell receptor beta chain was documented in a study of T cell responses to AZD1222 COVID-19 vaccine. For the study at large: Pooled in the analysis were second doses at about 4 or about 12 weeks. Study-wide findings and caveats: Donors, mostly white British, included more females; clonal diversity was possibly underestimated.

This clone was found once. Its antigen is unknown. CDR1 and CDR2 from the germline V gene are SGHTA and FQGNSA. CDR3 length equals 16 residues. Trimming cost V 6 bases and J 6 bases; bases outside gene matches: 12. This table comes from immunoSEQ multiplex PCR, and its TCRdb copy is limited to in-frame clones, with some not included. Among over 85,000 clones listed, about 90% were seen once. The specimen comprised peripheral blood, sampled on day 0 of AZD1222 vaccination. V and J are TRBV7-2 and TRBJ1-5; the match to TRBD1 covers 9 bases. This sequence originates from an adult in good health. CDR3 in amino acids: CASSLGLGTGIQPQHF. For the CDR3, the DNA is TGTGCCAGCAGTTTGGGCCTCGGGACAGGGATTCAGCCCCAGCATTTT. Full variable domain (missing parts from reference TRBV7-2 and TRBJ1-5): GAGVSQSPSNKVTEKGKDVELRCDPISGHTALYWYRQSLGQGLEFLIYFQGNSAPDKSGLPSDRFSAERTGGSVSTLTIQRTQQEDSAVYLCASSLGLGTGIQPQHFGDGTRLSIL.